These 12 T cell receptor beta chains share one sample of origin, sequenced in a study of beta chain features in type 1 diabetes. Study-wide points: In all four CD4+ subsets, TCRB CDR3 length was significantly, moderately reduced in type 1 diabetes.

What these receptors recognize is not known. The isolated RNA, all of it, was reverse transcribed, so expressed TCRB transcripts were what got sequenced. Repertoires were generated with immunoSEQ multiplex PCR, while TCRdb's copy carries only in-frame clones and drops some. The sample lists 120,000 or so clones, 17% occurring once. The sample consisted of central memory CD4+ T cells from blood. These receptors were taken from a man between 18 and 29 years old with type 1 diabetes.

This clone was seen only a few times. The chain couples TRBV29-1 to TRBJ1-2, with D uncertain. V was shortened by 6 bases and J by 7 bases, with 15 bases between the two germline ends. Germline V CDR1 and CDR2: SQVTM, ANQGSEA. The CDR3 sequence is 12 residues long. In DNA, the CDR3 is TGCAGCGTCGCCTACGAGGCGGGTGGCTACACCTTC. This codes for CSVAYEAGGYTF.

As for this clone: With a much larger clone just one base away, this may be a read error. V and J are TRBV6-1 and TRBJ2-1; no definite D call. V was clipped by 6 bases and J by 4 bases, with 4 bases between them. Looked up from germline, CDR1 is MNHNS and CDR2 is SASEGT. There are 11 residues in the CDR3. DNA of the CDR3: TGTGCCAGCAGCCTATACAATGAGCAGTTCTTC. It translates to CASSLYNEQFF.

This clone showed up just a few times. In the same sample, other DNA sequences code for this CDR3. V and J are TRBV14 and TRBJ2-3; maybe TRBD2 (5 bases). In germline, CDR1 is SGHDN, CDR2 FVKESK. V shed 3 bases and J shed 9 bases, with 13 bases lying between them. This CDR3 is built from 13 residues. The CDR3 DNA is TGTGCCAGCAGCCAGATGGGAGCCCAGACGCAGTATTTT. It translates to CASSQMGAQTQYF.

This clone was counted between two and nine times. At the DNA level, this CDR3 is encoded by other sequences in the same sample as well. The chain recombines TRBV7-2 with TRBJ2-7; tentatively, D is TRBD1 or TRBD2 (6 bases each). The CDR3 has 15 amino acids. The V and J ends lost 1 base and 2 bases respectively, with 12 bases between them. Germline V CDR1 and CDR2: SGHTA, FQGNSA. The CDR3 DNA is TGTGCCAGCAGCTTAGATGGAGGGGGACCCTACGAGCAGTACTTC. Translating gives CASSLDGGGPYEQYF. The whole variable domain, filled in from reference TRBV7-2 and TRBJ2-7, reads GAGVSQSPSNKVTEKGKDVELRCDPISGHTALYWYRQSLGQGLEFLIYFQGNSAPDKSGLPSDRFSAERTGGSVSTLTIQRTQQEDSAVYLCASSLDGGGPYEQYFGPGTRLTVT.

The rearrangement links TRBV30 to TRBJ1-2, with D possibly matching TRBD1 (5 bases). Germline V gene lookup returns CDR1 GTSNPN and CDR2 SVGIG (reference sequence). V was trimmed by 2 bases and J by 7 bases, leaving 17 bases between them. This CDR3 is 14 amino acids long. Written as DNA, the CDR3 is TGTGCCTGGAGTACGGGGACCCTCAGCGTTGGCTACACCTTC. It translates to CAWSTGTLSVGYTF.

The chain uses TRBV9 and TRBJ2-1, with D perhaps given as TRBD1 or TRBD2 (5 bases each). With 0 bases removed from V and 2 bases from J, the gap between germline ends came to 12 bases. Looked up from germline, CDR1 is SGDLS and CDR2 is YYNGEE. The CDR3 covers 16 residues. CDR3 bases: TGTGCCAGCAGCGTAGTTGGGGGATCAACCTACAATGAGCAGTTCTTC. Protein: CASSVVGGSTYNEQFF.

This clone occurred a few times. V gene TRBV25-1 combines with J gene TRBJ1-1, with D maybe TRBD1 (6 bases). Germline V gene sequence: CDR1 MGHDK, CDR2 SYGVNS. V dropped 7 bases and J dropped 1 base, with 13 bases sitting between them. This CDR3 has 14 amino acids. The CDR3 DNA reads TGTGCCAGCACCAGGGGATCATGGAACACTGAAGCTTTCTTT. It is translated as CASTRGSWNTEAFF.

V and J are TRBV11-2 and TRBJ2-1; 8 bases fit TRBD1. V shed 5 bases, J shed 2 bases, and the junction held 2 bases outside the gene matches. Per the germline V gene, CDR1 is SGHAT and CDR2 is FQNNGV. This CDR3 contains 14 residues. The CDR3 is CASSRQGTYNEQFF. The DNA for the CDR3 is TGTGCCAGCAGCCGACAGGGGACCTACAATGAGCAGTTCTTC.

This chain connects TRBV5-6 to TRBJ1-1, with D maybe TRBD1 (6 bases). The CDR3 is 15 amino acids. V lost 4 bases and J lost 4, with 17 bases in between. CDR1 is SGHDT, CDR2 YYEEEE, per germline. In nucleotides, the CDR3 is TGTGCCAGCAGCCTAAACAGGGTCAGTGGCACTGAAGCTTTCTTT. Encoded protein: CASSLNRVSGTEAFF.

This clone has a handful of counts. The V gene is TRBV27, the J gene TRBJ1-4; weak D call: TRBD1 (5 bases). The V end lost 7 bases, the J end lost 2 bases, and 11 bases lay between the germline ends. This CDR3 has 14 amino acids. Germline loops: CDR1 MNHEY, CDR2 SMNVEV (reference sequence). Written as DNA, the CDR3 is TGTGCCAGCACTAAGCGGGGGACTAATGAAAAACTGTTTTTT. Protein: CASTKRGTNEKLFF.

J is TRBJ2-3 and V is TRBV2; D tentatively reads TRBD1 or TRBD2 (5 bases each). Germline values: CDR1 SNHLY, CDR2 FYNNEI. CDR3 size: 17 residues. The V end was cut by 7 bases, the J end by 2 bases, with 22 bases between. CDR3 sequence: CASTAVVGRANTDTQYF. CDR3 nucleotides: TGTGCCAGCACCGCTGTTGTGGGACGCGCTAACACAGATACGCAGTATTTT.

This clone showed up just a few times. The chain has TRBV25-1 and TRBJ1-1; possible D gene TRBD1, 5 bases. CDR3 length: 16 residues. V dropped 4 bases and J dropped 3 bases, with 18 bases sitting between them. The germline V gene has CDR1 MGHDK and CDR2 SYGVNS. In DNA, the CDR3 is TGTGCCAGCAGTGCACATGTGGGACGGTCGGACACTGAAGCTTTCTTT. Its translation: CASSAHVGRSDTEAFF.